Sequencing of this T cell receptor (beta chain) was carried out in a study of CD8 T cells in ankylosing spondylitis. Broader study findings: Typical of ankylosing spondylitis blood, it appeared, was a TCR beta motif of 7 or 8 highly homologous variants. CD8+ disease-linked clones were present at relatively low frequencies in blood.

Germline loops: CDR1 SGDLS, CDR2 YYNGEE. CDR3 length equals 14 residues. V was clipped by 3 bases and J by 7 bases, with 16 bases between them. This clonotype qualifies as medium-sized. Its cognate antigen is unknown. Scientists made TCR beta libraries using quantitative 5'-RACE with molecular barcodes. TCRdb processed the 5' RACE reads anew with MiXCR; each CDR3 protein has one entry. The sample holds tens of thousands of distinct CDR3 sequences, over 2.5% seen once. The chain employs TRBV9 and TRBJ1-2; perhaps TRBD1 as D (5 bases). Sequencing used blood, either unsorted or a sorted T cell fraction (not recorded which). The receptor's source is a male donor with ankylosing spondylitis or in good health (not recorded which). CDR3 residues: CASSAIGTLGGYTF. The CDR3 nucleotides read TGTGCCAGCAGCGCCATCGGGACCCTGGGTGGCTACACCTTC. Complete variable domain (other parts from reference TRBV9 and TRBJ1-2): DSGVTQTPKHLITATGQRVTLRCSPRSGDLSVYWYQQSLDQGLQFLIQYYNGEERAKGNILERFSAQQFPDLHSELNLSSLELGDSALYFCASSAIGTLGGYTFGSGTRLTVV.